This TCR beta chain was obtained from a study of shared clonotypes between healthy human individuals. Concerning this clone itself: Antigen: not known.

CDR1 is KGHSH, CDR2 LQKENI, per germline. The V end was cut by 2 bases, the J end by 6 bases, with 15 bases between. This CDR3 contains 15 residues. Overall study findings and caveats: Naive CD4 clonotype sharing across several donors was roughly 5%. Having only a few donors restricted how much genetic and exposure-history diversity was captured. Despite large depth, rarefaction showed incomplete sorted-subset sequencing.

Generated by immunoSEQ multiplex PCR, the TCRdb table keeps only in-frame clones and is missing some. The repertoire includes roughly 2.4 million clones, approximately 94% of them detected once, and approximately 0.13% sits in the top ten. Source material: naive CD4+ T cells sorted from blood. As to subset: CD45RA+ positively selected. This receptor was identified in a man between 18 and 29 years old in good health. The V call is TRBV18, the J call TRBJ2-3; D is uncertain. This chain's CDR3 is CASSPSRLPPDTQYF. DNA for the CDR3: TGTGCCAGCTCACCATCGCGACTTCCCCCCGATACGCAGTATTTT.